Shown below are 23 T cell receptor beta chains from a single sample sequenced in a study of blood T cell repertoires in COVID-19. Only in-frame clones appear in the TCRdb table, and some are missing; sequencing was by immunoSEQ multiplex PCR. The data hold about 44,000 clones, with roughly 85% observed a single time. The sequenced sample was peripheral blood. Receptor source: a woman aged 70-85 years with acute or convalescent COVID-19.

The V and J genes are TRBV11-2 and TRBJ1-5; D unresolved. V gave up 0 bases and J gave up 5 bases, with 5 bases separating them. The CDR3 has 13 residues. Germline loops: CDR1 SGHAT, CDR2 FQNNGV. This CDR3 is CASSLDSDQPQHF. The DNA for the CDR3 is TGTGCCAGCAGCTTAGATTCAGATCAGCCCCAGCATTTT.

The chain carries TRBV11-3 and TRBJ2-1; TRBD1 matches 8 bases. This CDR3 comprises 13 residues. V lost 3 bases, J lost 10 bases, and 5 bases stayed unmatched. Germline values: CDR1 SGHNT, CDR2 YENEEA. CDR3 sequence: CASSFPGQGEQFF. The CDR3 bases are TGTGCCAGCAGCTTTCCCGGACAGGGCGAGCAGTTCTTC.

J is TRBJ1-6 and V is TRBV14; 8 nucleotides agree with TRBD1. Germline CDR1 is SGHDN and CDR2 is FVKESK. CDR3 length: 15 amino acids. Trimming at V came to 1 base and at J to 7 bases, leaving 3 bases not matched to a gene. This CDR3 is CASSQVTGGNSPLHF. The CDR3 nucleotides are TGTGCCAGCAGCCAAGTAACAGGGGGGAATTCACCCCTCCACTTT.

The chain uses TRBV5-1 and TRBJ2-1; D perhaps matches TRBD1 (6 bases). The ends were cut back, 1 base at V and 4 bases at J, with 6 bases in the middle. CDR3 size: 13 residues. Germline V gives CDR1 SGHRS, CDR2 YFSETQ. The CDR3, as DNA: TGCGCCAGCAGCTTGACAGGGTACAATGAGCAGTTCTTC. It is translated as CASSLTGYNEQFF.

The chain joins TRBV9 to TRBJ2-1, with D perhaps TRBD2 (6 bases). The CDR3 is made up of 15 amino acids. V shed 3 bases and J shed 9 bases, with 19 bases lying between them. The germline CDR1 and CDR2 sequences are SGDLS and YYNGEE. Here the CDR3 reads CASSDPQRRESEQFF. The CDR3 region has the DNA TGTGCCAGCAGCGACCCCCAGCGCCGGGAGAGTGAGCAGTTCTTC.

J is TRBJ1-1 and V is TRBV18, with D unresolved. There are 16 residues in the CDR3. Germline CDR1 is KGHSH and CDR2 is LQKENI. Trimming cost V 3 bases and J 1 base, with 15 bases left between them. CDR3 sequence reads: CASSPNQSGKNTEAFF. In DNA form, the CDR3 reads TGTGCCAGCTCACCGAACCAGTCCGGGAAGAACACTGAAGCTTTCTTT.

In this sample, this clone turned up a few times. The chain carries TRBV11-1 and TRBJ2-3; TRBD2 aligns across 13 bases. V lost 4 bases to trimming and J lost 5 bases; unmatched junction nucleotides: 6. The CDR3 contains 16 residues. Germline V CDR1 and CDR2: SGHAT, FQDESV (reference sequence). The CDR3 sequence: CASSSWTSGRRDTQYF. The CDR3 coding sequence is TGTGCCAGCAGCTCGTGGACTAGCGGGAGACGAGATACGCAGTATTTT.

The chain employs TRBV28 and TRBJ1-2, with D perhaps TRBD1 (6 bases). Trimming removed 6 bases at V and 8 bases at J, with 22 bases between. Per the germline V gene, CDR1 is MDHEN and CDR2 is SYDVKM. The CDR3 length is 15 residues. Here the CDR3 DNA reads TGTGCCAGCAGCACCCCCCGGGGAGGGGGTCGGGGCTACACCTTC. Its protein is CASSTPRGGGRGYTF.

This chain connects TRBV4-1 to TRBJ2-2; 10 nucleotides align to TRBD2. Germline trimming cut 1 base from V and 6 bases from J; bases unmatched to any gene: 8. Germline V gene sequence: CDR1 MGHRA, CDR2 YSYEKL. The CDR3 has 17 residues. In DNA form, the CDR3 reads TGCGCCAGCAGCCAAGTAGGTCTAGCGGGAGCATCCGGGGAGCTGTTTTTT. Protein sequence: CASSQVGLAGASGELFF.

V usage is TRBV9 and J usage is TRBJ1-4; weak D call: TRBD1 (5 bases). This CDR3 comprises 14 residues. Germline V CDR1 and CDR2: SGDLS, YYNGEE. V was shortened by 3 bases and J by 3 bases, with 9 bases between the two germline ends. The CDR3 coding sequence is TGTGCCAGCAGCGCCAGGGCCGCTAATGAAAAACTGTTTTTT. Protein sequence: CASSARAANEKLFF.

This clone was seen a handful of times. The V call is TRBV19, the J call TRBJ1-4; D unclear. This CDR3 is built from 13 residues. Germline V lookup: CDR1 LNHDA, CDR2 SQIVND (reference sequence). V lost 6 bases and J 6 bases, leaving 11 bases between the germline ends. The CDR3 DNA reads as TGTGCCAGTAGCCTAGTAAAACATGAAAAACTGTTTTTT. Translation gives CASSLVKHEKLFF.

This clone is deemed medium-sized (0.01 to 0.1%). This sequence joins TRBV27 and TRBJ1-5; 10 nucleotides match TRBD1. CDR3 length: 15 residues. Germline V CDR1 and CDR2: MNHEY, SMNVEV (reference sequence). With 5 bases clipped from V and 2 bases from J, the junction kept 3 bases outside the gene matches. The CDR3 spells CASSAGTGGNQPQHF. The CDR3, as DNA: TGTGCCAGCAGTGCCGGGACAGGGGGCAATCAGCCCCAGCATTTT.

The chain employs TRBV2 and TRBJ1-5; D unresolved. This CDR3 is 14 amino acids long. Germline lookup yields CDR1 SNHLY and CDR2 FYNNEI. Deletions cut 4 bases from V and 1 base from J, with 8 bases between. The CDR3 protein is CASSAQLSNQPQHF. The CDR3 DNA reads TGTGCCAGCAGTGCCCAGTTAAGCAATCAGCCCCAGCATTTT.

This chain joins TRBV29-1 and TRBJ2-1, with TRBD2 identical over 9 bases. CDR1 SQVTM and CDR2 ANQGSEA come from the germline V gene. The V segment lost 7 bases and the J segment 9 bases; nucleotides outside the gene matches: 10. The length of the CDR3 is 13 residues. CDR3 residues: CSGGLASSGEQFF. The DNA of the CDR3 is TGCAGCGGGGGACTAGCATCGTCCGGTGAGCAGTTCTTC.

V gene TRBV24-1 combines with J gene TRBJ2-1; 7 nucleotides match TRBD2. The CDR3 covers 14 residues. Germline assignment: CDR1 KGHDR and CDR2 SFDVKD. V dropped 5 bases and J dropped 3; count of bases not matched to a gene: 3. The CDR3: CATSGGGSYNEQFF. The CDR3 nucleotides read TGTGCCACCAGTGGAGGCGGGAGCTACAATGAGCAGTTCTTC.

The J gene is TRBJ2-7, the V gene TRBV30; the match to TRBD2 covers 7 bases. CDR3 length: 15 amino acids. V was clipped by 0 bases and J by 1 base; unmatched bases: 6. Germline V lookup: CDR1 GTSNPN, CDR2 SVGIG (reference sequence). CDR3 sequence: CAWSVGGRGSYEQYF. In nucleotides, the CDR3 is TGTGCCTGGAGTGTTGGCGGGAGAGGGTCCTACGAGCAGTACTTC. Full variable domain (outside the CDR3, taken from reference TRBV30 and TRBJ2-7): SQTIHQWPATLVQPVGSPLSLECTVEGTSNPNLYWYRQAAGRGLQLLFYSVGIGQISSEVPQNLSASRPQDRQFILSSKKLLLSDSGFYLCAWSVGGRGSYEQYFGPGTRLTVT.

The V and J genes are TRBV6-6 and TRBJ1-3, with TRBD1 matching over 7 bases. J was trimmed by 2 bases and V by 5 bases; bases with no gene match: 9. Germline CDR1 is MNHNY and CDR2 is SVGAGI (reference sequence). The CDR3 loop spans 16 amino acids. In DNA, the CDR3 is TGTGCCAGCAGTCCGATTAACAGGGGAACTGGAAACACCATATATTTT. It is translated as CASSPINRGTGNTIYF.

This chain links TRBV30 with TRBJ2-1, with D perhaps matching TRBD2 (5 bases). V was shortened by 2 bases and J by 11 bases, with 19 bases between the two germline ends. This CDR3 is built from 14 residues. Germline CDR1 and CDR2: GTSNPN and SVGIG (reference sequence). The CDR3 is CAWSFGPTRAQQFF. DNA of the CDR3: TGTGCCTGGAGTTTTGGCCCAACTAGGGCGCAGCAGTTCTTC.

The J gene is TRBJ2-3, the V gene TRBV28; tentatively, D is TRBD2 (5 bases). The germline V gene has CDR1 MDHEN and CDR2 SYDVKM. The length of the CDR3 is 13 residues. V was shortened by 7 bases and J by 6 bases, with 14 bases between the two germline ends. DNA for the CDR3: TGTGCCAGCAAAATTAGAGGGCCGGATACGCAGTATTTT. This encodes CASKIRGPDTQYF.

The chain employs TRBV4-1 and TRBJ1-2, with TRBD1 matching over 8 bases. Germline V gene data show CDR1 as MGHRA and CDR2 as YSYEKL. The CDR3 runs 15 residues. Trimming cost V 1 base and J 8 bases; bases outside gene matches: 9. The CDR3 DNA follows: TGCGCCAGCAGCCAAGCAGCGACAGGGGCGCTGGGCTACACCTTC. It codes for CASSQAATGALGYTF.

The rearrangement links TRBV27 to TRBJ2-1; 10 nucleotides line up with TRBD2. Germline V CDR1 and CDR2: MNHEY, SMNVEV (reference sequence). The junction had 7 bases not matched to a gene; V was cut back by 3 bases and J by 8 bases. There are 15 residues in the CDR3. In DNA, the CDR3 is TGTGCCAGCAGTTTCCGGGCTAGCGGGAGTTATGAGCAGTTCTTC. Amino acids: CASSFRASGSYEQFF.

This chain links TRBV7-2 with TRBJ2-7; weak D call: TRBD2 (7 bases). Germline loops: CDR1 SGHTA, CDR2 FQGNSA. V lost 1 base to trimming and J lost 4 bases, with 14 bases between them. The CDR3 loop spans 15 amino acids. The CDR3 region is CASSLVGGGTYEQYF. DNA of the CDR3: TGTGCCAGCAGCTTAGTAGGGGGAGGGACATACGAGCAGTACTTC.

The chain combines TRBV18 with TRBJ2-5; 8 bases align to TRBD2. This CDR3 is 16 amino acids long. Germline V gene lookup returns CDR1 KGHSH and CDR2 LQKENI. V lost 3 bases to trimming and J lost 2 bases; unmatched junction nucleotides: 8. CDR3 coding DNA: TGTGCCAGCTCACCGGGCCTAACGGGAGGGCAAGAGACCCAGTACTTC. The encoded protein is CASSPGLTGGQETQYF.